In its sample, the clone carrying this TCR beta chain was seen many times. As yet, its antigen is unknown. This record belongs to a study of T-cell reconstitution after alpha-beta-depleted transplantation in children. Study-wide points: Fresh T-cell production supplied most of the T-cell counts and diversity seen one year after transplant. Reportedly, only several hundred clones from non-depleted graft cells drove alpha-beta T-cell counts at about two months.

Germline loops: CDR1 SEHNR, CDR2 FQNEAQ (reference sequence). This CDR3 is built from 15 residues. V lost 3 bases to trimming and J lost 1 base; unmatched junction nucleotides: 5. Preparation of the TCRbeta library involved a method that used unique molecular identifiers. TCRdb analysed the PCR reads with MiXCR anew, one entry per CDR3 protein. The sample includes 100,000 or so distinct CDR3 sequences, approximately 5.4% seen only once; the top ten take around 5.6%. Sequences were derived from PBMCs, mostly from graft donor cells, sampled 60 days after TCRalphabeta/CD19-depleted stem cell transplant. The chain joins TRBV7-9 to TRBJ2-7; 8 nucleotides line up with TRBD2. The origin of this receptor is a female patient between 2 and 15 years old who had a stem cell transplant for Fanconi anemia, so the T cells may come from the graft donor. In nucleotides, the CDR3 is TGTGCCAGCAGCTTCTCAGGCGGGAGGTCCTACGAGCAGTACTTC. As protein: CASSFSGGRSYEQYF. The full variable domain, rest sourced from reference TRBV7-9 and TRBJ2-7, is DTGVSQNPRHKITKRGQNVTFRCDPISEHNRLYWYRQTLGQGPEFLTYFQNEAQLEKSRLLSDRFSAERPKGSFSTLEIQRTEQGDSAMYLCASSFSGGRSYEQYFGPGTRLTVT.